The T cell receptor beta chain under discussion was sequenced for a study of sequential checkpoint blockade in melanoma. This clone was recorded once. Sample treatment: randomized to nivolumab then ipilimumab (arm A) or the reverse (arm B). None of the patients previously received DNA-damaging chemotherapy. From thawed PBMCs, live CD3+CD8+ cells negative for CD19 and CD56 were sorted. Using immunoSEQ multiplex PCR, the repertoire was profiled, and TCRdb retains in-frame clones only, with some absent. The top ten hold around 12% of the sample, which has about 40,000 clones, approximately 90% seen once. V lost 4 bases, J lost 0 bases, and 7 bases stayed unmatched. This CDR3 is built from 16 residues. Germline V lookup: CDR1 SGDLS, CDR2 YYNGEE.

The origin of this receptor is a human donor with melanoma. The specimen was CD8+ T cells sorted from blood (inferred from file names), collected from a patient given nivolumab and ipilimumab in sequence. The chain combines TRBV9 with TRBJ2-1; TRBD2 matches 7 bases. CDR3 protein: CASSPGGGTSYNEQFF. The CDR3 DNA reads as TGTGCCAGCAGCCCTGGGGGAGGGACCTCCTACAATGAGCAGTTCTTC. Full variable domain (remainder filled in from reference TRBV9 and TRBJ2-1): DSGVTQTPKHLITATGQRVTLRCSPRSGDLSVYWYQQSLDQGLQFLIQYYNGEERAKGNILERFSAQQFPDLHSELNLSSLELGDSALYFCASSPGGGTSYNEQFFGPGTRLTVL.